This passage covers 30 T cell receptor beta chains from one sample sequenced in a study of OX40 agonist ivuxolimab in advanced cancers. The protocol was immunoSEQ multiplex PCR, while the TCRdb copy is restricted to in-frame clones and leaves out a portion. The repertoire has around 70,000 clones, 88% of them found once; the top ten carry 2.5% to 3.5%. The sequenced sample was CD4+ or CD8+ T cells sorted from blood, obtained in a trial of the OX40 agonist ivuxolimab. The receptors were gathered from an adult with an advanced solid tumor such as melanoma, head and neck, liver or kidney cancer.

V and J are TRBV5-1 and TRBJ2-1; D is possibly TRBD1 or TRBD2 (5 bases each). Germline V gene data show CDR1 as SGHRS and CDR2 as YFSETQ. V lost 4 bases and J lost 2, with 13 bases in between. The CDR3 sequence is 15 residues long. The CDR3, as DNA: TGCGCCAGCAGCCAACCGGGACCAACCTACAATGAGCAGTTCTTC. It is translated as CASSQPGPTYNEQFF. Together with reference TRBV5-1 and TRBJ2-1, the CDR3 gives the full variable domain: KAGVTQTPRYLIKTRGQQVTLSCSPISGHRSVSWYQQTPGQGLQFLFEYFSETQRNKGNFPGRFSGRQFSNSRSEMNVSTLELGDSALYLCASSQPGPTYNEQFFGPGTRLTVL.

This clone occurred once. The CDR3 spells CASSSRDLSSYNEQFF. The CDR3 region has the DNA TGTGCCAGCAGTTCCCGGGACTTGAGCTCCTACAATGAGCAGTTCTTC. The rearrangement uses TRBV6-5 and TRBJ2-1; tentative D call: TRBD2 (6 bases). The CDR3 totals 16 residues. With 4 bases removed from V and 0 bases from J, the gap between germline ends came to 13 bases. Germline lookup yields CDR1 MNHEY and CDR2 SVGAGI.

The chain couples TRBV19 to TRBJ2-2; the D gene is possibly TRBD2 (6 bases). The V end lost 5 bases, the J end lost 0 bases, and 13 bases lay between the germline ends. The CDR3 has 16 amino acids. CDR1 is LNHDA and CDR2 is SQIVND in the germline V gene (reference sequence). CDR3 in DNA: TGTGCCAGTAGTGCCGGGGGACTTACGAACACCGGGGAGCTGTTTTTT. Protein: CASSAGGLTNTGELFF.

This chain joins TRBV6-6 and TRBJ2-7; maybe TRBD1 (5 bases). The germline CDR1 and CDR2 sequences are MNHNY and SVGAGI (reference sequence). The CDR3 runs 15 residues. With 0 bases removed from V and 5 bases from J, the gap between germline ends came to 14 bases. In nucleotides, the CDR3 is TGTGCCAGCAGTTACTCAATTCCAGGGATGGACGAGCAGTACTTC. As protein: CASSYSIPGMDEQYF.

The count of this clone is one. The chain joins TRBV2 to TRBJ2-6; D call uncertain. CDR1 and CDR2 (germline): SNHLY, FYNNEI. The CDR3 runs 15 residues. With 6 bases removed from V and 0 bases from J, the gap between germline ends came to 9 bases. CDR3 protein: CASSVGVSGANVLTF. The CDR3 DNA reads as TGTGCCAGCAGCGTTGGGGTCTCTGGGGCCAACGTCCTGACTTTC. Combining the CDR3 with reference TRBV2 and TRBJ2-6 gives the whole variable domain EPEVTQTPSHQVTQMGQEVILRCVPISNHLYFYWYRQILGQKVEFLVSFYNNEISEKSEIFDDQFSVERPDGSNFTLKIRSTKLEDSAMYFCASSVGVSGANVLTFGAGSRLTVL.

This clone was seen only once. V is TRBV19 and J is TRBJ2-1; 10 bases map to TRBD2. The CDR3 is made up of 15 amino acids. J was trimmed by 5 bases and V by 3 bases; bases with no gene match: 4. The germline V gene has CDR1 LNHDA and CDR2 SQIVND (reference sequence). The CDR3 loop reads CASSISGGPHNEQFF. The DNA of the CDR3 is TGTGCCAGTAGTATTAGCGGGGGGCCCCACAATGAGCAGTTCTTC.

This clone was detected only once. The junction does not match germline at one end; this may be a read error. The chain has TRBV7-7 and TRBJ2-5; perhaps D is TRBD1 or TRBD2 (6 bases each). This CDR3 has 14 residues. CDR1 SSHAT and CDR2 FNYEAQ come from the germline V gene (reference sequence). The CDR3 nucleotides are TGTGCTAGCAGCCGCCTGGGGGGCGGAGAGACCCAGTACTTC. Its translation is CASSRLGGGETQYF.

The chain is built from TRBV19 and TRBJ1-1; maybe TRBD1 (5 bases). Trimming shortened V by 5 bases and J by 8 bases, and 18 bases separated the two germline ends. The CDR3 has 14 residues. CDR1 is LNHDA and CDR2 is SQIVND in the germline V gene (reference sequence). The CDR3: CASSAIQPGLEAFF. In nucleotides, the CDR3 is TGTGCCAGTAGTGCGATACAACCGGGACTCGAAGCTTTCTTT.

This chain uses TRBV19 with TRBJ2-1, with D perhaps TRBD2 (5 bases). CDR3 length: 14 residues. Germline V gene sequence: CDR1 LNHDA, CDR2 SQIVND (reference sequence). V was pared by 3 bases and J by 5 bases, with 11 bases between. The CDR3: CASSMMAGNNEQFF. The CDR3 DNA reads TGTGCCAGTAGTATGATGGCGGGCAACAATGAGCAGTTCTTC.

V and J are TRBV6-5 and TRBJ2-3; 13 bases agree with TRBD2. The CDR3 is 15 amino acids. Germline CDR1 reads MNHEY; CDR2 reads SVGAGI. Trimming removed 6 bases from V and 4 bases from J; junction bases left unmatched: 4. The CDR3 DNA is TGTGCCAGCAGCCGACTAGCGGGGGGTGCAGATACGCAGTATTTT. It is translated as CASSRLAGGADTQYF.

V usage is TRBV7-3 and J usage is TRBJ2-5, with 9 bases that match TRBD1. The CDR3 length is 13 residues. V trimming: 4 bases; J trimming: 5 bases; junction bases outside the gene matches: 2. CDR1 is SGHTA and CDR2 is FQGTGA in the germline V gene. CDR3 nucleotides: TGTGCCAGCAGCTCCGGACAGGGGGAGACCCAGTACTTC. Amino acids: CASSSGQGETQYF.

The chain combines TRBV10-2 with TRBJ2-3; TRBD2 matches 11 bases. This CDR3 has 14 amino acids. The germline V gene has CDR1 WSHSY and CDR2 SAAADI. V shed 8 bases, J shed 3 bases, and the junction held 4 bases outside the gene matches. The CDR3, as DNA: TGCGCCAGCGGCCTAGCGGGAGGTACAGATACGCAGTATTTT. Residues: CASGLAGGTDTQYF.

This chain uses TRBV28 with TRBJ1-5; no clear D gene. V was cut by 4 bases and J by 4 bases, with 8 bases left in between. From germline, CDR1 is MDHEN and CDR2 SYDVKM. The CDR3 contains 13 residues. CDR3 sequence reads: CASSYAFNQPQHF. The DNA for the CDR3 is TGTGCCAGCAGTTACGCTTTTAATCAGCCCCAGCATTTT. Looking up the rest from reference TRBV28 and TRBJ1-5 gives the full variable domain: DVKVTQSSRYLVKRTGEKVFLECVQDMDHENMFWYRQDPGLGLRLIYFSYDVKMKEKGDIPEGYSVSREKKERFSLILESASTNQTSMYLCASSYAFNQPQHFGDGTRLSIL.

The V and J genes are TRBV29-1 and TRBJ2-7; TRBD2 might be the D (7 bases). Per the germline V gene, CDR1 is SQVTM and CDR2 is ANQGSEA. V lost 4 bases and J 2 bases, leaving 18 bases between the germline ends. The CDR3 is made up of 15 amino acids. The chain's CDR3 is CSVGGGRGTPYEQYF. CDR3 DNA sequence: TGCAGCGTTGGTGGGGGGAGGGGGACCCCCTACGAGCAGTACTTC.

This chain links TRBV2 with TRBJ1-4; TRBD1 matches 7 bases. CDR3 length: 14 residues. With 6 bases clipped from V and 8 bases from J, the junction kept 9 bases outside the gene matches. CDR1 SNHLY and CDR2 FYNNEI come from the germline V gene. CDR3: CASRDTGAGEKLFF. As DNA, the CDR3 is TGTGCCAGCAGAGACACAGGGGCCGGAGAAAAACTGTTTTTT.

This rearrangement joins TRBV19 to TRBJ2-5, with D perhaps being TRBD1 or TRBD2 (6 bases each). The germline V gene has CDR1 LNHDA and CDR2 SQIVND (reference sequence). The CDR3 is 17 residues long. Deletions cut 3 bases from V and 3 bases from J, with 20 bases between. The CDR3 reads CASSMRGAGALEETQYF. CDR3 DNA sequence: TGTGCCAGTAGTATGAGGGGGGCAGGTGCGTTGGAAGAGACCCAGTACTTC. The variable domain in full, completed from reference TRBV19 and TRBJ2-5, reads DGGITQSPKYLFRKEGQNVTLSCEQNLNHDAMYWYRQDPGQGLRLIYYSQIVNDFQKGDIAEGYSVSREKKESFPLTVTSAQKNPTAFYLCASSMRGAGALEETQYFGPGTRLLVL.

This clone came up a few times. For the CDR3, the DNA is TGTGCCAGCAGCCTGACAGGGAACAATCAGCCCCAGCATTTT. It translates to CASSLTGNNQPQHF. V gene TRBV14 combines with J gene TRBJ1-5; 7 nucleotides line up with TRBD1. The CDR3 totals 14 residues. Losses at the gene ends were 4 bases for V and 3 bases for J; bases not matched to a gene: 3. The germline CDR1 and CDR2 sequences are SGHDN and FVKESK.

This rearrangement joins TRBV5-8 to TRBJ2-2; 9 nucleotides match TRBD1. CDR3 length: 15 amino acids. CDR1 and CDR2 from the germline V gene are SGHTS and YDEGEE. V shed 4 bases, J shed 5 bases, and the junction held 6 bases outside the gene matches. CDR3 nucleotides: TGTGCCAGCAGCCACGGGGACAGGGCGACCGGGGAGCTGTTTTTT. Protein sequence: CASSHGDRATGELFF. Based on the CDR3 plus reference TRBV5-8 and TRBJ2-2, the full variable domain is EAGVTQSPTHLIKTRGQQATLRCSPISGHTSVYWYQQALGLGLQFLLWYDEGEERNRGNFPPRFSGRQFPNYSSELNVNALELEDSALYLCASSHGDRATGELFFGEGSRLTVL.

The rearrangement joins TRBV6-1 to TRBJ2-1, with 11 nucleotides matching TRBD2. The length of the CDR3 is 15 residues. V was pared by 2 bases and J by 10 bases, with 7 bases of the junction left unmatched. Germline V gene data show CDR1 as MNHNS and CDR2 as SASEGT. This CDR3 reads CASSESSGRLGEQFF. The CDR3 nucleotides are TGTGCCAGCAGTGAATCTAGCGGGAGGTTAGGCGAGCAGTTCTTC.

Relative to its sample, this clone is medium-sized. The chain couples TRBV6-5 to TRBJ1-5, with D hard to call. CDR3 length: 13 amino acids. CDR1 MNHEY and CDR2 SVGAGI come from the germline V gene. Trimming cost V 2 bases and J 0 bases, with 2 bases left between them. DNA for the CDR3: TGTGCCAGCAGTTACGATAGCAATCAGCCCCAGCATTTT. It encodes CASSYDSNQPQHF.

The table lists this clone with a few counts. In DNA form, the CDR3 reads TGTGCCAGCGTCCCAGGGAGTTTAAACACTGAAGCTTTCTTT. Translation: CASVPGSLNTEAFF. The chain has TRBV28 and TRBJ1-1; the D gene is possibly TRBD1 (5 bases). This CDR3 spans 14 amino acids. CDR1 and CDR2 from the germline V gene are MDHEN and SYDVKM. Trimming removed 8 bases from V and 2 bases from J, with 15 bases in between.

The chain combines TRBV4-1 with TRBJ1-4, with D perhaps matching TRBD1 (5 bases). The CDR3 spans 17 residues. V lost 1 base, J lost 0 bases, and 12 bases lay in between. The germline V gene has CDR1 MGHRA and CDR2 YSYEKL. The CDR3 reads CASSQGTGDPTNEKLFF. The CDR3 coding sequence is TGCGCCAGCAGCCAAGGGACGGGGGATCCAACTAATGAAAAACTGTTTTTT.

V is TRBV5-1 and J is TRBJ2-7; possibly TRBD2 for D (6 bases). CDR3 size: 15 residues. Trimming left V 7 bases short and J 5 bases short, with 22 bases between. The V gene's germline CDR1 is SGHRS and CDR2 YFSETQ. The CDR3 region is CASGTRGGPFDEQYF. CDR3 bases: TGCGCCAGCGGTACCCGGGGAGGACCGTTCGACGAGCAGTACTTC.

This chain connects TRBV5-4 to TRBJ2-1; no definite D call. V dropped 0 bases and J dropped 6 bases, with 7 bases sitting between them. The V gene's germline CDR1 is SGHNT and CDR2 YYREEE (reference sequence). The CDR3 extends over 13 amino acids. CDR3 nucleotides: TGTGCCAGCAGCTTGGACAGACTCAATGAGCAGTTCTTC. Translated: CASSLDRLNEQFF.

The chain couples TRBV7-9 to TRBJ2-2; TRBD1 matches 10 bases. CDR1 is SEHNR, CDR2 FQNEAQ, per germline (reference sequence). Trimming removed 4 bases from V and 3 bases from J; junction bases left unmatched: 2. The CDR3 is 15 residues long. The chain's CDR3 is CASSWTGGYTGELFF. The DNA of the CDR3 is TGTGCCAGCAGCTGGACAGGGGGATACACCGGGGAGCTGTTTTTT. Full variable domain (remainder filled in from reference TRBV7-9 and TRBJ2-2): DTGVSQNPRHKITKRGQNVTFRCDPISEHNRLYWYRQTLGQGPEFLTYFQNEAQLEKSRLLSDRFSAERPKGSFSTLEIQRTEQGDSAMYLCASSWTGGYTGELFFGEGSRLTVL.

This chain connects TRBV5-4 to TRBJ2-6, with no clear D. V lost 1 base and J lost 0, with 11 bases in between. The CDR3 length is 17 residues. Germline CDR1 SGHNT, CDR2 YYREEE (reference sequence). In DNA form, the CDR3 reads TGTGCCAGCAGCTTGAGAGCGAAGAGCTCTGGGGCCAACGTCCTGACTTTC. Amino acid sequence: CASSLRAKSSGANVLTF.

The J gene is TRBJ1-4, the V gene TRBV5-1; D is unresolved. Germline loops: CDR1 SGHRS, CDR2 YFSETQ. This CDR3 is 16 amino acids long. V was shortened by 1 base and J by 0 bases, with 10 bases between the two germline ends. CDR3 coding DNA: TGCGCCAGCAGCTTGTATGGAGGTGCAACTAATGAAAAACTGTTTTTT. This encodes CASSLYGGATNEKLFF. The full variable domain, completed using reference TRBV5-1 and TRBJ1-4, is KAGVTQTPRYLIKTRGQQVTLSCSPISGHRSVSWYQQTPGQGLQFLFEYFSETQRNKGNFPGRFSGRQFSNSRSEMNVSTLELGDSALYLCASSLYGGATNEKLFFGSGTQLSVL.

This rearrangement joins TRBV11-3 to TRBJ2-7; 7 bases line up with TRBD2. There are 13 residues in the CDR3. CDR1 is SGHNT, CDR2 YENEEA, per germline. The V and J ends lost 6 bases and 2 bases, in that order; junction bases with no gene match: 4. DNA of the CDR3: TGTGCCAGCAGGTCTAGCGGAACCTACGAGCAGTACTTC. Translating it yields CASRSSGTYEQYF.

The chain joins TRBV28 to TRBJ1-2; 8 nucleotides align to TRBD1. Trimming cost V 6 bases and J 5 bases; bases outside gene matches: 5. Germline values: CDR1 MDHEN, CDR2 SYDVKM. CDR3 length: 13 amino acids. CDR3 DNA: TGTGCCAGCAGGCCAGGGGGCGTTTATGGCTACACCTTC. This codes for CASRPGGVYGYTF.

The gene calls are TRBV7-9 and TRBJ2-3; TRBD2 aligns across 13 bases. The V and J ends lost 6 bases and 10 bases, in that order; junction bases with no gene match: 13. CDR1 and CDR2 from the germline V gene are SEHNR and FQNEAQ (reference sequence). This CDR3 region has 16 residues. The CDR3 DNA sequence: TGTGCCAGCAGGCCACCGGGACTAGCGGGGCGTTCGGCGCAGTATTTT. Its translation is CASRPPGLAGRSAQYF.